Below, 20 T cell receptor beta chains from the same sample are listed, as sequenced in a study of T-cell memory formation after mild COVID-19. TCRdb reanalysed the 5' RACE reads using MiXCR and keeps one entry per CDR3 protein. The table lists 470,000 or so distinct CDR3 sequences, 18% of them singletons, with roughly an eighth in the top ten. The specimen was PBMCs or a T cell subset sorted from them (not recorded which). The receptors stem from an adult woman who had mild COVID-19 (a few samples of this study predate the infection). Cell type and time point are not known.

The gene calls are TRBV2 and TRBJ2-1; D is possibly TRBD1 (6 bases). The CDR3 is 14 amino acids. V was shortened by 4 bases and J by 1 base, with 8 bases between the two germline ends. Germline CDR1 is SNHLY and CDR2 is FYNNEI. CDR3 sequence (DNA): TGTGCCAGCAGTGTCAGGGGATCCTACAATGAGCAGTTCTTC. Protein sequence: CASSVRGSYNEQFF.

This clonotype was seen a handful of times. V usage is TRBV9 and J usage is TRBJ2-7; 10 bases are a match to TRBD1. Germline V gene data show CDR1 as SGDLS and CDR2 as YYNGEE. The CDR3 sequence is 15 residues long. The J segment lost 4 bases and the V segment lost 2 bases, leaving 6 bases of the junction unmatched. CDR3 loop: CASSVPGQGLYEQYF. The CDR3 DNA sequence: TGTGCCAGCAGCGTCCCGGGACAGGGGTTATACGAGCAGTACTTC.

V and J are TRBV27 and TRBJ1-2; D is perhaps TRBD1 (5 bases). V dropped 6 bases and J dropped 8 bases, with 13 bases sitting between them. This CDR3 region has 12 residues. Germline lookup yields CDR1 MNHEY and CDR2 SMNVEV (reference sequence). The CDR3 protein is CASRWGWGGYTF. The CDR3 DNA sequence: TGTGCCAGCAGGTGGGGTTGGGGCGGCTACACCTTC.

The chain couples TRBV20-1 to TRBJ2-7, with unresolved D. CDR3 length: 12 amino acids. The V and J ends lost 0 bases and 1 base respectively, with 4 bases between them. CDR1 and CDR2 (germline): DFQATT, SNEGSKA (reference sequence). CDR3 amino acids: CSARDESYEQYF. For the CDR3, the DNA is TGCAGTGCTAGAGATGAATCCTACGAGCAGTACTTC.

This clonotype has only a few counts. CDR3 loop: CASSLTGNRYEQYF. For the CDR3, the DNA is TGTGCCAGCAGCCTTACAGGGAATCGCTACGAGCAGTACTTC. The rearrangement uses TRBV9 and TRBJ2-7; D perhaps matches TRBD1 (6 bases). The V end lost 4 bases, the J end lost 3 bases, and 14 bases lay between the germline ends. The CDR3 runs to 14 residues. CDR1 and CDR2 from the germline V gene are SGDLS and YYNGEE.

This rearrangement joins TRBV4-1 to TRBJ2-1; D not resolved. The V gene's germline CDR1 is MGHRA and CDR2 YSYEKL. The CDR3 is made up of 17 amino acids. V was pared by 3 bases and J by 0 bases, with 15 bases between. The CDR3 sequence: CASSQDYPVSSYNEQFF. In DNA, the CDR3 is TGCGCCAGCAGCCAGGATTATCCGGTCTCCTCCTACAATGAGCAGTTCTTC.

The chain employs TRBV2 and TRBJ1-1; D is unclear. The germline V gene encodes CDR1 SNHLY and CDR2 FYNNEI. CDR3 length equals 11 residues. V lost 8 bases, J lost 6 bases, and 10 bases lay in between. The DNA for the CDR3 is TGTGCCAGCGCGACAAGGGCTGAAGCTTTCTTT. Translation gives CASATRAEAFF.

This clonotype was seen a few times. This chain joins TRBV12-3 or TRBV12-4 and TRBJ2-7; D might be TRBD1 or TRBD2, each matching 5 bases. The germline V and J ends were trimmed by 7 bases and 7 bases, with 23 bases remaining between them. The CDR3 is 15 amino acids. CDR3 DNA: TGTGCCAGCACCCTGGGGCCAGCTTTTAGAGGGGAGCAGTACTTC. Its translation: CASTLGPAFRGEQYF.

This clonotype was observed a handful of times. The rearrangement uses TRBV27 and TRBJ2-1; D remains ambiguous. The CDR3 loop spans 14 amino acids. Germline CDR1 is MNHEY and CDR2 is SMNVEV (reference sequence). The germline V and J ends were trimmed by 6 bases and 0 bases, with 9 bases remaining between them. The CDR3 region has the DNA TGTGCCAGCAGACAGCCTAGCTCCTACAATGAGCAGTTCTTC. Protein: CASRQPSSYNEQFF.

This clonotype was observed a handful of times. The chain links TRBV5-1 to TRBJ1-6, with D possibly being TRBD1 (5 bases). The CDR3 contains 15 residues. Germline-derived CDR1 and CDR2 are SGHRS and YFSETQ. V lost 0 bases and J lost 7, with 11 bases in between. DNA for the CDR3: TGCGCCAGCAGCTTGGATTGGGGGGGGAATTCACCCCTCCACTTT. Translating it yields CASSLDWGGNSPLHF.

This clonotype has more than one count but fewer than ten. V and J are TRBV15 and TRBJ1-2; tentative D call: TRBD1 (6 bases). Trimming shortened V by 3 bases and J by 8 bases, and 16 bases separated the two germline ends. The CDR3 consists of 14 residues. Germline-derived CDR1 and CDR2 are LNHNV and YYDKDF (reference sequence). CDR3 residues: CATSREGGAFGYTF. The CDR3 DNA follows: TGTGCCACCAGCAGGGAAGGGGGGGCGTTCGGCTACACCTTC.

This clonotype was picked up a small number of times. In DNA form, the CDR3 reads TGCAGTGCTAGCCGGCTCATGAACACTGAAGCTTTCTTT. It encodes CSASRLMNTEAFF. The chain links TRBV20-1 to TRBJ1-1; D is unclear. Germline V gene data show CDR1 as DFQATT and CDR2 as SNEGSKA (reference sequence). The CDR3 is 13 residues long. The germline V and J ends were trimmed by 3 bases and 0 bases, with 8 bases remaining between them.

The chain has TRBV6-5 and TRBJ2-3; 14 bases are shared with TRBD2. Germline V gene data show CDR1 as MNHEY and CDR2 as SVGAGI. The trim removed 6 bases at V and 6 bases at J, leaving 8 bases unmatched. The CDR3 length is 16 residues. The CDR3 sequence is CASSPGLAGVFDTQYF. The CDR3 region has the DNA TGTGCCAGCAGCCCGGGACTAGCGGGAGTTTTTGATACGCAGTATTTT.

V is TRBV5-1 and J is TRBJ2-5, with a tentative D call TRBD2 (6 bases). V shed 5 bases and J shed 2 bases, with 13 bases lying between them. Germline lookup yields CDR1 SGHRS and CDR2 YFSETQ. The CDR3 is 14 amino acids. The CDR3 DNA sequence: TGCGCCAGCAGGCCGGGGCTAGCGCAAGAGACCCAGTACTTC. Its protein is CASRPGLAQETQYF.

The chain recombines TRBV20-1 with TRBJ1-4; no definite D call. The V gene lost 4 bases and the J gene lost 4 bases, with 10 bases spanning the gap. The CDR3 loop spans 13 amino acids. The germline V gene encodes CDR1 DFQATT and CDR2 SNEGSKA (reference sequence). The CDR3 DNA follows: TGCAGTGCTAATCCGACCGTTAATGAAAAACTGTTTTTT. Amino acid sequence: CSANPTVNEKLFF.

The chain recombines TRBV12-3 or TRBV12-4 with TRBJ1-6; possible D gene TRBD1, 5 bases. V lost 5 bases to trimming and J lost 7 bases, with 6 bases between them. The CDR3 extends over 12 amino acids. The CDR3 DNA is TGTGCCAGCAGTCGACAGAATTCACCCCTCCACTTT. Its translation: CASSRQNSPLHF.

The table lists this clonotype with a few counts. V is TRBV14 and J is TRBJ2-1; D unresolved. CDR3 length equals 13 residues. Germline-derived CDR1 and CDR2 are SGHDN and FVKESK. V was trimmed by 1 base and J by 8 bases, leaving 9 bases between them. CDR3 residues: CASSQGISYEQFF. CDR3 coding DNA: TGTGCCAGCAGCCAAGGTATAAGCTATGAGCAGTTCTTC.

This clonotype was found a few times. The CDR3 nucleotides read TGTGCCAGCAGTTTCCGGGACTACACCTACGAGCAGTACTTC. Amino acids: CASSFRDYTYEQYF. J is TRBJ2-7 and V is TRBV12-3 or TRBV12-4; 7 nucleotides line up with TRBD2. The CDR3 totals 14 residues. The V segment lost 3 bases and the J segment 2 bases; nucleotides outside the gene matches: 4.

V is TRBV13 and J is TRBJ1-5; D uncertain. The CDR3 totals 14 residues. Germline CDR1 PRHDT, CDR2 FYEKMQ (reference sequence). V lost 1 base and J 4 bases, leaving 8 bases between the germline ends. The CDR3 sequence: CASSLAPANQPQHF. Here the CDR3 DNA reads TGTGCCAGCAGCTTAGCCCCAGCTAATCAGCCCCAGCATTTT.

In the case of this clonotype: The junction shows a germline mismatch at one end, possibly a read error. The chain carries TRBV12-3 or TRBV12-4 and TRBJ2-3; TRBD1 might be the D (6 bases). This CDR3 spans 14 amino acids. The DNA of the CDR3 is TGTGCCAGCAGACCACGTAACAGGGCAGATACGAAGTATTTT. Translation: CASRPRNRADTKYF.